This entry features one TCR beta chain sequence. The CDR3 runs 14 residues. The germline gives CDR1 GTSNPN, CDR2 SVGIG (reference sequence). The V and J ends lost 2 bases and 0 bases, in that order; junction bases with no gene match: 1. Pooled together were second doses at about 4 or about 12 weeks. Method: immunoSEQ multiplex PCR; TCRdb's copy keeps in-frame clones and lacks some. The table shows 120,000 to 150,000 clones, with about nine tenths occurring only once. The data stem from a study of T cell responses to AZD1222 COVID-19 vaccine. Sample: peripheral blood, taken 28 days after the second AZD1222 dose. The source is an adult who received the AZD1222 COVID-19 vaccine. This sequence joins TRBV30 and TRBJ1-5; 7 bases are a match to TRBD1. The CDR3: CAWSRGHSNQPQHF. The CDR3 DNA sequence: TGTGCCTGGAGTAGGGGGCATAGCAATCAGCCCCAGCATTTT.